Listed here is a single TCR beta chain. Its antigen is currently unknown. This entry comes from a study of TIL therapy for anti-PD-1-resistant metastatic lung cancer. Findings and caveats of the study: TIL cultures after expansion showed higher clonality and lower diversity than baseline tumor (median about 6% vs 30%). This highly selected cohort may not generalize to typical lung cancer patients.

Time point specified: pre-treatment sample, taken before nivolumab and TIL therapy. The tumor samples were excised metastases, mostly pleural nodules or supraclavicular lymph nodes. Germline assignment: CDR1 KGHSH and CDR2 LQKENI. The CDR3 is made up of 15 amino acids. V lost 6 bases and J lost 3; bases outside the gene matches: 4. This was the immunoSEQ v3 assay. Sequencing depth was approximately 1.8 million read pairs for survey level, about 5-6.5 million for deep. Sequencing was performed with immunoSEQ multiplex PCR; in TCRdb, only in-frame clones are kept and a portion is missing. The sample carries more than 90,000 clones, roughly two thirds recorded once.

The chain has TRBV18 and TRBJ1-5; 11 bases map to TRBD1. The receptor comes from a person between 30 and 79 years old with non-small cell lung cancer. The specimen comprised tumor tissue, sampled at baseline. CDR3 sequence reads: CASSMGQGDNQPQHF. The CDR3 DNA reads TGTGCCAGCTCTATGGGACAGGGGGACAATCAGCCCCAGCATTTT.